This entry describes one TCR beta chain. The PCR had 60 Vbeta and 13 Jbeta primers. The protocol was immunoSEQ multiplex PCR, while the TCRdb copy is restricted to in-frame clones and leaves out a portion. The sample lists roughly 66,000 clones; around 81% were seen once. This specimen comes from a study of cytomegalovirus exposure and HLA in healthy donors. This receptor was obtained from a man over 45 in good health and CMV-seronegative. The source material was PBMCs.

CDR3 region: CATSRDSQKNTGELFF. CDR3 DNA sequence: TGTGCCACCAGCAGAGATTCTCAGAAAAACACCGGGGAGCTGTTTTTT. The rearrangement joins TRBV15 to TRBJ2-2, with unresolved D. The CDR3 spans 16 residues. Trimming stripped 0 bases from V and 2 bases from J, with 10 bases between. The germline V gene encodes CDR1 LNHNV and CDR2 YYDKDF (reference sequence).